This section outlines one TCR beta chain sequence together with its context. Its antigen is not known. This sample was taken from a study of cytomegalovirus exposure and HLA in healthy donors. Study results and limitations: Later analysis showed most CMV-associated TCR beta chains appearing HLA-restricted.

Vbeta (60) and Jbeta (13) primers were used in the PCR. The assay was immunoSEQ multiplex PCR, and TCRdb's table has in-frame clones only and misses some. The table records approximately 160,000 clones, roughly 84% of them present only once. Per germline, CDR1 SNHLY and CDR2 FYNNEI. This CDR3 contains 14 residues. With 6 bases clipped from V and 5 bases from J, the junction kept 8 bases outside the gene matches. The chain uses TRBV2 and TRBJ2-7, with 9 bases aligning to TRBD1. The source of this sequence is a boy aged 2 to 9 in good health and CMV-seronegative. Sequencing was done on a sample of PBMCs. Here the CDR3 DNA reads TGTGCCAGCAGGAAACGGGACAGGGTTCACGAGCAGTACTTC. Translation gives CASRKRDRVHEQYF.